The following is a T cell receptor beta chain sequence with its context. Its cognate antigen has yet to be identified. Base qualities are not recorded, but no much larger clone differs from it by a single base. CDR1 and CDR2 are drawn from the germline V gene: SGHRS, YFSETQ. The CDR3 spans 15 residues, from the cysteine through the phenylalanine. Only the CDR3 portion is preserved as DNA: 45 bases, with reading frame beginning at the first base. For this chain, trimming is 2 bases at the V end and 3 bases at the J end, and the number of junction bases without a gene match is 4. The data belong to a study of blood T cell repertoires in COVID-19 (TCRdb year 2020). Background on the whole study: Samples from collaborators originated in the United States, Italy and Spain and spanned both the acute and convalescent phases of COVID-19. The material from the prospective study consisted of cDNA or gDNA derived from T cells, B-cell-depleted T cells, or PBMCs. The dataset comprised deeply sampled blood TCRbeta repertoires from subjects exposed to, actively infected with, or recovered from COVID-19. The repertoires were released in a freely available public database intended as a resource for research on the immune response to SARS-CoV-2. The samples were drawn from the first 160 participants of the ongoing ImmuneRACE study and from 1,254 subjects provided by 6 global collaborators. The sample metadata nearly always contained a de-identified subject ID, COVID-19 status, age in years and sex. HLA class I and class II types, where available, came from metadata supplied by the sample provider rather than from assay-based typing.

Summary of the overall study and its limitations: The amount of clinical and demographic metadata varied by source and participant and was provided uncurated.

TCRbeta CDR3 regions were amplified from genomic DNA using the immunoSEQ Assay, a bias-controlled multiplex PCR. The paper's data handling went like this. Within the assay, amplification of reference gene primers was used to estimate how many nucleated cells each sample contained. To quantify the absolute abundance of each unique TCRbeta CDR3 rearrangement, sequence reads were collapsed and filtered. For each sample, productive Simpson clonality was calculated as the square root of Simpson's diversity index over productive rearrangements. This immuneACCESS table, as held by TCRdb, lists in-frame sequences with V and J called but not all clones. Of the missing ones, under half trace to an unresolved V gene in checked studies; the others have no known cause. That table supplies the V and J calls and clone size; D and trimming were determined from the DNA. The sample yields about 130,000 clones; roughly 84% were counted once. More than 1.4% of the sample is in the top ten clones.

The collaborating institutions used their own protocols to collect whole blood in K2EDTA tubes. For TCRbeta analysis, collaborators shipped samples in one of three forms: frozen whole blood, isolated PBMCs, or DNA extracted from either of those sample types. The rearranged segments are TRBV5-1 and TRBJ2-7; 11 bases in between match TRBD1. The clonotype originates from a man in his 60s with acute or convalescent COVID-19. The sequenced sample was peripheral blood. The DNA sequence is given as TGCGCCAGCAGCTTCGACGGGACAGGGGGCTACGAGCAGTACTTC. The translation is CASSFDGTGGYEQYF.